This T cell receptor beta chain was recovered during a study of OX40 agonist ivuxolimab in advanced cancers. Here immunoSEQ multiplex PCR was the method, and the copy in TCRdb shows in-frame clones only, minus some. In the table there are fewer than 90,000 clones, 85% to 90% of which are singletons. This clone was counted only a few times. The CDR3 is 12 amino acids. The V end lost 3 bases, the J end lost 4 bases, and 5 bases lay between the germline ends. The germline V gene encodes CDR1 SGHTA and CDR2 FQGNSA. V usage is TRBV7-2 and J usage is TRBJ2-3, with no clear D. The sample consisted of CD4+ or CD8+ T cells sorted from blood, taken in a trial of the OX40 agonist ivuxolimab. The clonotype originates from an adult with an advanced solid tumor such as melanoma, head and neck, liver or kidney cancer. The CDR3 coding sequence is TGTGCCAGCAGCTTTTATGCAGATACGCAGTATTTT. Protein sequence: CASSFYADTQYF.